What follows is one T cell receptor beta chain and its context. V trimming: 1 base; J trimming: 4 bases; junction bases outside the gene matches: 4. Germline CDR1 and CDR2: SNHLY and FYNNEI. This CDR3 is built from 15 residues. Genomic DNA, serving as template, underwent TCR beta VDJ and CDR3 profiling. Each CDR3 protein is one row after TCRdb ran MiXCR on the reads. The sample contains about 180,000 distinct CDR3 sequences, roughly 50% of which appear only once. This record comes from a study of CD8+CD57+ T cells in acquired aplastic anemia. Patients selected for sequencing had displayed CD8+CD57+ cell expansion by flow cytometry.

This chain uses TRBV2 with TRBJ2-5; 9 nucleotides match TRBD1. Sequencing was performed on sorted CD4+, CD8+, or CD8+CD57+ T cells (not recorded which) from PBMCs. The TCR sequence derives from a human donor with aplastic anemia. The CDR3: CASSEDRGLGETQYF. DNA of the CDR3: TGTGCCAGCAGTGAAGACAGGGGGCTTGGAGAGACCCAGTACTTC.